This passage covers 29 T cell receptor beta chains from one sample sequenced in a study of blood T cell repertoires in COVID-19. The method was immunoSEQ multiplex PCR; TCRdb's version includes in-frame clones alone and lacks a portion of them. The sample consists of about 200,000 clones, about 82% of them appearing once. Sequencing was carried out using PBMCs or T cells enriched from blood (not recorded which). These receptors all come from a man aged 40-49 years with acute COVID-19.

The chain recombines TRBV10-3 with TRBJ2-1, with 10 bases matching TRBD2. J gave up 4 bases and V 4 bases, and 1 base lay outside the gene matches. The CDR3 sequence is 14 residues long. The V gene's germline CDR1 is ENHRY and CDR2 SYGVKD. The DNA for the CDR3 is TGTGCCATCAGTGGGACTAGCGGATACAATGAGCAGTTCTTC. As protein: CAISGTSGYNEQFF.

This clone was counted between two and nine times. V and J are TRBV2 and TRBJ2-3; TRBD2 matches at 13 bases. V lost 6 bases to trimming and J lost 4 bases; unmatched junction nucleotides: 13. The CDR3 runs to 18 residues. Germline V gene lookup returns CDR1 SNHLY and CDR2 FYNNEI. The CDR3: CASRASGLAGLGSDTQYF. Here the CDR3 DNA reads TGTGCCAGCAGGGCCTCGGGACTAGCGGGACTGGGTTCAGATACGCAGTATTTT.

This clone has a handful of counts. The chain is built from TRBV7-3 and TRBJ2-7, with 8 bases that match TRBD2. Germline V gene sequence: CDR1 SGHTA, CDR2 FQGTGA. This CDR3 is built from 15 residues. J was trimmed by 4 bases and V by 5 bases; bases with no gene match: 10. The CDR3 DNA reads TGTGCCAGCAGCCAGGGGAGCGGGAGAGCTTACGAGCAGTACTTC. This gives the protein CASSQGSGRAYEQYF.

The CDR3 DNA follows: TGTGCCAGCTCAGAAAACACTGAAGCTTTCTTT. Its protein is CASSENTEAFF. The V call is TRBV2, the J call TRBJ1-1; D gene uncertain. V dropped 8 bases and J dropped 2 bases, with 6 bases sitting between them. The CDR3 spans 11 residues. Looked up from germline, CDR1 is SNHLY and CDR2 is FYNNEI.

The V gene is TRBV28, the J gene TRBJ2-7, with TRBD2 identical over 10 bases. V lost 11 bases and J lost 5; bases outside the gene matches: 21. The CDR3 is 17 residues long. Germline V CDR1 and CDR2: MDHEN, SYDVKM. The CDR3 spells CAPEKSGRATSGDEQYF. CDR3 nucleotide sequence: TGTGCCCCGGAGAAGAGCGGGAGGGCAACATCGGGCGACGAGCAGTACTTC.

The chain is built from TRBV29-1 and TRBJ2-3; 10 nucleotides match TRBD2. V was clipped by 5 bases and J by 1 base; unmatched bases: 15. Germline CDR1 SQVTM, CDR2 ANQGSEA. The CDR3 is 18 amino acids. CDR3 sequence reads: CSVPIAGGSGMGTDTQYF. The DNA of the CDR3 is TGCAGCGTTCCTATAGCGGGAGGATCAGGAATGGGCACAGATACGCAGTATTTT.

This rearrangement joins TRBV7-9 to TRBJ1-3, with D maybe TRBD1 (5 bases). Trimming cost V 5 bases and J 0 bases, with 11 bases left between them. CDR3 size: 15 residues. Per the germline V gene, CDR1 is SEHNR and CDR2 is FQNEAQ (reference sequence). The chain's CDR3 is CASSQRGNSGNTIYF. The CDR3 DNA reads as TGTGCCAGCAGCCAAAGGGGCAACTCTGGAAACACCATATATTTT.

The V gene is TRBV29-1, the J gene TRBJ1-4; D may be TRBD1 (5 bases). Trimming left V 5 bases short and J 0 bases short, with 10 bases between. Germline CDR1 and CDR2: SQVTM and ANQGSEA. The CDR3 totals 14 residues. CDR3 residues: CSVLDTTTNEKLFF. CDR3 DNA sequence: TGCAGCGTTTTGGACACAACAACTAATGAAAAACTGTTTTTT.

The chain employs TRBV19 and TRBJ1-3; D call uncertain. This CDR3 comprises 14 residues. CDR1 is LNHDA, CDR2 SQIVND, per germline (reference sequence). Trimming cost V 6 bases and J 4 bases, with 13 bases left between them. In nucleotides, the CDR3 is TGTGCCAGTAGGGAGCCAATGCGGGGAAACACCATATATTTT. Its protein product is CASREPMRGNTIYF.

This rearrangement joins TRBV7-9 to TRBJ1-1; maybe TRBD1 (6 bases). There are 15 residues in the CDR3. Trimming pared 8 bases from V and 2 bases from J, leaving 18 bases between. The germline CDR1 and CDR2 sequences are SEHNR and FQNEAQ (reference sequence). This CDR3 is CASGRSPGTNTEAFF. The CDR3, as DNA: TGTGCCAGCGGGAGAAGCCCGGGGACAAACACTGAAGCTTTCTTT.

Concerning this clone itself: The same CDR3 arises from other DNA sequences in this sample as well. The J gene is TRBJ1-5, the V gene TRBV30; D may be TRBD1 (5 bases). Germline CDR1 reads GTSNPN; CDR2 reads SVGIG (reference sequence). V shed 0 bases and J shed 4 bases, with 7 bases lying between them. The CDR3 is 13 amino acids. This CDR3 is CAWSVGGNQPQHF. CDR3 DNA: TGTGCCTGGAGTGTGGGGGGAAATCAGCCCCAGCATTTT. The whole variable domain, filled in from reference TRBV30 and TRBJ1-5, reads SQTIHQWPATLVQPVGSPLSLECTVEGTSNPNLYWYRQAAGRGLQLLFYSVGIGQISSEVPQNLSASRPQDRQFILSSKKLLLSDSGFYLCAWSVGGNQPQHFGDGTRLSIL.

This sequence joins TRBV7-9 and TRBJ1-1, with no clear D. Germline CDR1 is SEHNR and CDR2 is FQNEAQ (reference sequence). CDR3 size: 14 residues. The V gene lost 5 bases and the J gene lost 1 base, with 11 bases spanning the gap. The CDR3 DNA is TGTGCCAGCAGCCCTCCCGTCCGGAACACTGAAGCTTTCTTT. Encoded protein: CASSPPVRNTEAFF. Using reference TRBV7-9 and TRBJ1-1 for the parts outside the CDR3, the full variable domain is DTGVSQNPRHKITKRGQNVTFRCDPISEHNRLYWYRQTLGQGPEFLTYFQNEAQLEKSRLLSDRFSAERPKGSFSTLEIQRTEQGDSAMYLCASSPPVRNTEAFFGQGTRLTVV.

For the CDR3, the DNA is TGTGCCAGCAGCCCCCGGCAGGGGGCAGAGGTCGAGCAGTACTTC. Translating gives CASSPRQGAEVEQYF. The chain employs TRBV7-2 and TRBJ2-7; 8 positions agree with TRBD1. The CDR3 has 15 amino acids. J gave up 6 bases and V 5 bases, and 12 bases lay outside the gene matches. Germline V lookup: CDR1 SGHTA, CDR2 FQGNSA.

The V gene is TRBV6-6, the J gene TRBJ1-3; TRBD1 aligns across 7 bases. Trimming removed 3 bases from V and 1 base from J; junction bases left unmatched: 3. Germline CDR1 is MNHNY and CDR2 is SVGAGI (reference sequence). This CDR3 contains 15 residues. CDR3 nucleotides: TGTGCCAGCAGTTATCCAGGGGGGTCTGGAAACACCATATATTTT. Its protein product is CASSYPGGSGNTIYF.

The chain joins TRBV10-3 to TRBJ2-1; tentatively, D is TRBD2 (5 bases). With 4 bases removed from V and 6 bases from J, the gap between germline ends came to 13 bases. The V gene's germline CDR1 is ENHRY and CDR2 SYGVKD. CDR3 length: 14 amino acids. The CDR3 is CAISVRVAGNEQFF. DNA of the CDR3: TGTGCCATCAGTGTGAGGGTCGCGGGCAATGAGCAGTTCTTC.

Worth noting for this clone: Other DNA sequences in the sample encode the same CDR3. This chain links TRBV9 with TRBJ1-3; no clear D gene. V lost 3 bases and J lost 7, with 5 bases in between. CDR1 is SGDLS and CDR2 is YYNGEE in the germline V gene. This CDR3 contains 11 residues. CDR3 nucleotides: TGTGCCAGCAGCGATCGGAACACCATATATTTT. Translated, it gives CASSDRNTIYF.

The chain couples TRBV9 to TRBJ1-2, with a weak D call TRBD1 (5 bases). This CDR3 has 12 amino acids. Germline-derived CDR1 and CDR2 are SGDLS and YYNGEE. V lost 6 bases, J lost 3 bases, and 9 bases lay in between. The CDR3 DNA sequence: TGTGCCAGCAATGACAGATACTATGGCTACACCTTC. Amino acids: CASNDRYYGYTF.

The V and J genes are TRBV20-1 and TRBJ2-5; 10 positions match TRBD2. The CDR3 loop spans 15 amino acids. The junction had 5 bases not matched to a gene; V was cut back by 3 bases and J by 1 base. Germline CDR1 is DFQATT and CDR2 is SNEGSKA (reference sequence). CDR3 sequence: CSASPTSGIQETQYF. The CDR3 nucleotides read TGCAGTGCTAGTCCCACTAGCGGGATCCAAGAGACCCAGTACTTC.

The rearrangement links TRBV7-9 to TRBJ1-1; tentative D call: TRBD1 (5 bases). V was pared by 11 bases and J by 4 bases, with 20 bases between. The CDR3 has 14 amino acids. The germline V gene has CDR1 SEHNR and CDR2 FQNEAQ (reference sequence). CDR3 nucleotide sequence: TGTGCCTCCCGAAAGGACGGAGGGGCCACTGAAGCTTTCTTT. This translates into CASRKDGGATEAFF.

The chain employs TRBV7-9 and TRBJ2-1; 7 bases map to TRBD1. V dropped 5 bases and J dropped 2; count of bases not matched to a gene: 6. Germline assignment: CDR1 SEHNR and CDR2 FQNEAQ (reference sequence). The CDR3 consists of 15 residues. CDR3 in amino acids: CASSPTGVPYNEQFF. Written as DNA, the CDR3 is TGTGCCAGCAGCCCAACAGGGGTACCCTACAATGAGCAGTTCTTC.

The J gene is TRBJ1-5, the V gene TRBV10-2; D possibly corresponds to TRBD1 (6 bases). This CDR3 contains 16 residues. Per germline, CDR1 WSHSY and CDR2 SAAADI. V was pared by 2 bases and J by 2 bases, with 13 bases between. The CDR3: CASSEAAGAGNQPQHF. The CDR3 DNA follows: TGCGCCAGCAGTGAGGCCGCAGGGGCTGGCAATCAGCCCCAGCATTTT.

The chain has TRBV5-8 and TRBJ2-7, with D maybe TRBD2 (5 bases). CDR1 SGHTS and CDR2 YDEGEE come from the germline V gene. This CDR3 region has 13 residues. V was shortened by 2 bases and J by 2 bases, with 8 bases between the two germline ends. CDR3 region: CASSFGLPYEQYF. For the CDR3, the DNA is TGTGCCAGCAGCTTCGGACTGCCCTACGAGCAGTACTTC.

The V and J genes are TRBV10-3 and TRBJ2-2; 14 bases align to TRBD2. The CDR3 spans 16 residues. Germline CDR1 and CDR2: ENHRY and SYGVKD. The V segment lost 10 bases and the J segment 7 bases; nucleotides outside the gene matches: 11. CDR3 amino acids: CASSGTSGRGGGELFF. In DNA, the CDR3 is TGTGCCAGTTCCGGGACTAGCGGGAGAGGTGGCGGGGAGCTGTTTTTT.

The chain is built from TRBV2 and TRBJ2-5; D is perhaps TRBD1 (6 bases). The CDR3 has 15 residues. Trimming pared 8 bases from V and 3 bases from J, leaving 19 bases between. The germline V gene has CDR1 SNHLY and CDR2 FYNNEI. The CDR3 region has the DNA TGTGCCAGCGGGCAGGGGCCCCAGTGGGAAGAGACCCAGTACTTC. Its protein product is CASGQGPQWEETQYF.

This rearrangement joins TRBV4-1 to TRBJ2-3; 9 bases line up with TRBD2. CDR1 and CDR2 (germline): MGHRA, YSYEKL. The CDR3 contains 16 residues. V trimming: 3 bases; J trimming: 3 bases; junction bases outside the gene matches: 7. CDR3 DNA sequence: TGCGCCAGCAGCCACAGCCCGCGGGAGGGGACAGATACGCAGTATTTT. Translated, it gives CASSHSPREGTDTQYF.

The V gene is TRBV5-6, the J gene TRBJ2-1, with D perhaps matching TRBD1 (6 bases). Germline CDR1 and CDR2: SGHDT and YYEEEE. V was pared by 6 bases and J by 15 bases, with 28 bases between. The CDR3 sequence is 15 residues long. The CDR3 spells CASTMGTIAPTGWFF. In nucleotides, the CDR3 is TGTGCCAGCACCATGGGGACGATAGCTCCTACAGGGTGGTTCTTC.

V gene TRBV10-3 combines with J gene TRBJ2-7, with D tentatively TRBD2 (5 bases). This CDR3 has 12 residues. Trimming cost V 4 bases and J 4 bases, with 8 bases left between them. The germline gives CDR1 ENHRY, CDR2 SYGVKD. CDR3: CAISVGGYEQYF. Here the CDR3 DNA reads TGTGCCATCAGTGTCGGAGGTTACGAGCAGTACTTC.

The chain employs TRBV30 and TRBJ1-4, with D perhaps TRBD1 (5 bases). The CDR3 runs to 11 residues. Germline V gene data show CDR1 as GTSNPN and CDR2 as SVGIG (reference sequence). V was clipped by 2 bases and J by 10 bases, with 8 bases between them. CDR3 bases: TGTGCCTGGAGTTGGGGGGGAAAACTGTTTTTT. The encoded protein is CAWSWGGKLFF.

CDR3 region: CASSYSGGSGGYTF. As DNA, the CDR3 is TGTGCCAGCAGCTACTCAGGGGGATCAGGAGGCTACACCTTC. The chain links TRBV3-1 (or the pseudogene TRBV3-2) to TRBJ1-2; 7 bases agree with TRBD1. There are 14 residues in the CDR3. Germline CDR1 and CDR2: LGHDT and YNNKEL (reference sequence). The V gene end was trimmed by 5 bases and the J gene end by 8 bases; junction bases not matched to a gene: 11.